This T cell receptor (beta chain) was observed in a study of identical twins. Template switching (which added a universal primer site) was used, and cDNA carried unique molecular identifiers. TCRdb re-analysed the 5' RACE reads in MiXCR, keeping a single row per CDR3 protein. The repertoire includes 1.5 million to 2 million distinct CDR3 sequences, roughly a third of them detected once, and about 0.27% sits in the top ten. Healthy Caucasians made up all donors. Germline trimming cut 4 bases from V and 8 bases from J; bases unmatched to any gene: 7. The V gene's germline CDR1 is SGHVS and CDR2 FQNEAQ. CDR3 length: 14 amino acids. This clonotype was counted a few times. Its antigen is unidentified. Regarding the study as a whole: The analysis was cross-sectional rather than longitudinal within donors.

This TCR was recovered from a newborn girl in good health. The sample consisted of cord blood. This sequence joins TRBV7-8 and TRBJ1-2; 10 bases map to TRBD1. This CDR3 is CASSSMGQGSGYTF. The CDR3 nucleotides read TGTGCCAGCAGCTCGATGGGACAGGGGAGCGGCTACACCTTC.